This T cell receptor (beta chain) originates from a study of blood T cell repertoires in COVID-19. At the level of the study: Italy, Spain and the United States were the sources of the convalescent and acute COVID-19 samples. In each case, the material was cDNA or gDNA derived from T cells, B-cell-depleted T cells, or PBMCs.

Trimming shortened V by 10 bases and J by 1 base, and 16 bases separated the two germline ends. There are 14 residues in the CDR3. Per the study methods: For nucleated cells, counts were estimated from reference gene primer amplification. Method: immunoSEQ multiplex PCR; TCRdb's copy keeps in-frame clones and lacks some. V, J and clone size reflect that table, while D and trimming were determined from the DNA. The sample holds 300,000 to 500,000 clones; 70% to 90% are singletons and the top ten take more than 2%. The genes are TRBV23-1 and TRBJ1-1; weak D call: TRBD1 (5 bases). TRBV23-1 is treated as an ORF (open reading frame) with a function not yet certain. The sample comprised PBMCs or T cells enriched from blood (not recorded which). The TCR originated in a woman in her thirties or forties with acute COVID-19. CDR3 DNA sequence: TGCGCCACCAAGCGGGGGTGGGGGAACACTGAAGCTTTCTTT. Protein sequence: CATKRGWGNTEAFF.